These T cell receptor beta chains were read from a single sample in a study of brain T cells in children with intractable seizures. Sequenced by immunoSEQ multiplex PCR; TCRdb stores in-frame clones only, minus some. Of 70,000 to 90,000 clones in the sample, 85% to 95% were seen once. Sequenced here: peripheral blood, sampled at surgery. The source is a boy under two years old with tuberous sclerosis and intractable seizures. Both conserved end residues are part of each CDR3. D genes are given only for firm matches. Only some rows state a clone size, as once, few, many or a class for expanded clones.

>TRBJ1-1|TRBV11-2|NA|once
CASSLVSTEAFF
TGTGCCAGCAGCTTAGTATCCACTGAAGCTTTCTTT
>TRBJ1-1|TRBV2|NA|NA
CASSSGAFSLGAFF
TGTGCCAGCAGCTCTGGTGCCTTCTCATTGGGAGCTTTCTTT
>TRBJ1-6|TRBV6-6|TRBD1|NA
CASSYLTGNNSPLHF
TGTGCCAGCAGTTACCTGACAGGGAATAATTCACCCCTCCACTTT
>TRBJ2-4|TRBV6-5|NA|NA
CAAWSGIAKNIQYF
TGTGCCGCATGGTCCGGAATAGCCAAAAACATTCAGTACTTC
>TRBJ1-1|TRBV7-9|TRBD1|NA
CASSLQGQGTEAFF
TGTGCCAGCAGCTTACAAGGACAGGGGACTGAAGCTTTCTTT
>TRBJ2-7|TRBV7-9|NA|NA
CASSSPFEQYF
TGTGCCAGCAGCTCCCCTTTCGAGCAGTACTTC
>TRBJ1-5|TRBV2|NA|once
CASSVGNQPQHF
TGTGCCAGCAGTGTAGGGAACCAGCCCCAGCATTTT
>TRBJ2-1|TRBV3-1/TRBV3-2|NA|NA
CASSQDMSGTSYNEQFF
TGTGCCAGCAGCCAAGATATGAGCGGAACCTCCTACAATGAGCAGTTCTTC
>TRBJ1-1|TRBV6-5|NA|NA
CASSYSRAVYTEAFF
TGTGCCAGCAGTTACTCGAGGGCGGTCTACACTGAAGCTTTCTTT
>TRBJ1-2|TRBV25-1|NA|NA
CASSDQGGGSNYGYTF
TGTGCCAGCAGTGACCAAGGGGGGGGCTCCAACTATGGCTACACCTTC
>TRBJ1-2|TRBV6-2/TRBV6-3|NA|NA
CASSYISVNYGYTF
TGTGCCAGCAGTTACATATCAGTTAACTATGGCTACACCTTC
>TRBJ2-3|TRBV11-3|NA|NA
CASSPGGIGTDTQYF
TGTGCCAGCAGCCCCGGGGGTATCGGCACAGATACGCAGTATTTT
>TRBJ2-3|TRBV2|NA|NA
CAGFVVRTDTQYF
TGTGCAGGGTTCGTCGTACGCACAGATACGCAGTATTTT
>TRBJ1-1|TRBV10-1|NA|NA
CASSVGAPNTEAFF
TGCGCCAGCAGTGTCGGAGCCCCGAACACTGAAGCTTTCTTT
>TRBJ2-3|TRBV28|NA|NA
CASRVPGSGADTQYF
TGTGCCAGCAGGGTTCCGGGGAGTGGGGCAGATACGCAGTATTTT
>TRBJ2-1|TRBV7-8|NA|once
CASSLAVPMDEQFF
TGTGCCAGCAGCTTAGCGGTCCCCATGGACGAGCAGTTCTTC
>TRBJ2-1|TRBV4-2|NA|NA
CASSQDPRTTPYNEQFF
TGTGCCAGCAGCCAAGACCCTCGGACTACCCCATACAATGAGCAGTTCTTC